One sample yielded the 28 T cell receptor beta chains listed below, sequenced in a study of identical twins. TCRdb re-called the 5' RACE reads through MiXCR, storing one row per CDR3 protein. The data show 700,000 to 950,000 distinct CDR3 sequences, over 9% seen once. The same data also contributed to another study, on yellow fever vaccine responses in identical twins.

Sequencing used PBMCs. These receptors were taken from a woman in her late teens or twenties in good health.

This chain connects TRBV20-1 to TRBJ2-4; D not certain. CDR1 is DFQATT and CDR2 is SNEGSKA in the germline V gene (reference sequence). Trimming took 6 bases from V and 0 from J, leaving 15 bases between them. The CDR3 consists of 15 residues. As DNA, the CDR3 is TGCAGTGCCAAGTACGCTTATTTAGCCAAAAACATTCAGTACTTC. It encodes CSAKYAYLAKNIQYF.

V gene TRBV5-8 combines with J gene TRBJ1-2, with 9 positions matching TRBD1. The CDR3 spans 16 residues. Trimming removed 1 base from V and 1 base from J; junction bases left unmatched: 5. Germline assignment: CDR1 SGHTS and CDR2 YDEGEE. The CDR3 loop is CASSLRTGVYNYGYTF. The CDR3 DNA follows: TGTGCCAGCAGCTTGAGGACAGGGGTCTATAACTATGGCTACACCTTC. The whole variable domain, remainder taken from reference TRBV5-8 and TRBJ1-2, is EAGVTQSPTHLIKTRGQQATLRCSPISGHTSVYWYQQALGLGLQFLLWYDEGEERNRGNFPPRFSGRQFPNYSSELNVNALELEDSALYLCASSLRTGVYNYGYTFGSGTRLTVV.

This clonotype showed up many times. The gene calls are TRBV28 and TRBJ1-1, with no clear D. Germline V gene sequence: CDR1 MDHEN, CDR2 SYDVKM. With 1 base removed from V and 4 bases from J, the gap between germline ends came to 4 bases. This CDR3 region has 12 residues. This chain's CDR3 is CASSLSTTEAFF. DNA of the CDR3: TGTGCCAGCAGTTTATCGACCACTGAAGCTTTCTTT.

This clonotype was observed a handful of times. This rearrangement joins TRBV5-1 to TRBJ2-5; 8 bases map to TRBD1. The CDR3 loop spans 14 amino acids. Germline V lookup: CDR1 SGHRS, CDR2 YFSETQ. V lost 4 bases to trimming and J lost 2 bases; unmatched junction nucleotides: 4. DNA of the CDR3: TGCGCCAGCAGCGGAGACAGGGGTCAAGAGACCCAGTACTTC. Encoded protein: CASSGDRGQETQYF.

This clonotype was counted between two and nine times. The J gene is TRBJ2-7, the V gene TRBV12-3 or TRBV12-4, with 10 bases matching TRBD1. With 3 bases clipped from V and 5 bases from J, the junction kept 10 bases outside the gene matches. CDR3 length equals 16 residues. CDR3 region: CASSFLPGTGVDEQYF. The CDR3 nucleotides are TGTGCCAGCAGTTTTCTTCCCGGGACAGGGGTCGACGAGCAGTACTTC.

This clonotype was observed a few times. V is TRBV4-1 and J is TRBJ2-2; tentative D call: TRBD2 (6 bases). Trimming stripped 0 bases from V and 12 bases from J, with 8 bases between. Germline-derived CDR1 and CDR2 are MGHRA and YSYEKL. The CDR3 is 12 residues long. The CDR3: CASSQEEGKLFF. The CDR3 DNA follows: TGCGCCAGCAGCCAAGAGGAGGGGAAGCTGTTTTTT.

This clonotype appeared a few times. The V call is TRBV24-1, the J call TRBJ2-3, with 12 bases identical to TRBD2. Germline values: CDR1 KGHDR, CDR2 SFDVKD. The V and J ends lost 5 bases and 11 bases, in that order; junction bases with no gene match: 4. The CDR3 totals 13 residues. CDR3 coding DNA: TGTGCCACCAGTGCCCGGACTAGCGGGGAGCAGTATTTT. This gives the protein CATSARTSGEQYF.

A few counts support this clonotype. This chain uses TRBV2 with TRBJ2-2; 9 nucleotides align to TRBD2. Trimming at V came to 8 bases and at J to 2 bases, leaving 6 bases not matched to a gene. The germline V gene encodes CDR1 SNHLY and CDR2 FYNNEI. This CDR3 is built from 15 residues. CDR3 protein: CASRWGLANTGELFF. The CDR3 nucleotides read TGTGCCAGCCGGTGGGGACTAGCAAACACCGGGGAGCTGTTTTTT.

This clonotype came up many times. Here the CDR3 DNA reads TGCAGTGCTACGAATTCCGGACAGGGTTACAATGAGCAGTTCTTC. Amino acids: CSATNSGQGYNEQFF. The chain combines TRBV20-1 with TRBJ2-1, with TRBD1 matching 8 bases. Looked up from germline, CDR1 is DFQATT and CDR2 is SNEGSKA (reference sequence). Trimming removed 4 bases from V and 4 bases from J; junction bases left unmatched: 9. The CDR3 contains 15 residues.

In its sample, this clonotype was seen a few times. The chain joins TRBV24-1 to TRBJ2-1; 7 bases align to TRBD2. In germline, CDR1 is KGHDR, CDR2 SFDVKD. The CDR3 runs 13 residues. The V gene end was trimmed by 8 bases and the J gene end by 4 bases; junction bases not matched to a gene: 4. Here the CDR3 reads CATMAGVYNEQFF. For the CDR3, the DNA is TGTGCCACCATGGCGGGAGTGTACAATGAGCAGTTCTTC.

This clonotype occurred many times. The J gene is TRBJ2-4, the V gene TRBV29-1, with unresolved D. V was clipped by 3 bases and J by 4 bases, with 7 bases between them. The CDR3 consists of 12 residues. Germline V gene data show CDR1 as SQVTM and CDR2 as ANQGSEA. As DNA, the CDR3 is TGCAGCGTTGAGGTCCAGAAAAACATTCAGTACTTC. Its translation: CSVEVQKNIQYF.

This rearrangement joins TRBV6-5 to TRBJ1-6; 7 nucleotides line up with TRBD1. Per the germline V gene, CDR1 is MNHEY and CDR2 is SVGAGI. J lost 9 bases, V lost 4 bases, and 6 bases had no gene match. This CDR3 spans 14 amino acids. The CDR3 DNA reads TGTGCCAGCAGTTCGACAGGGAGCCTTTCACCCCTCCACTTT. It yields the protein CASSSTGSLSPLHF.

The J gene is TRBJ1-4, the V gene TRBV6-1, with a tentative D call TRBD1 (5 bases). Germline V CDR1 and CDR2: MNHNS, SASEGT. This CDR3 contains 17 residues. V lost 8 bases and J lost 0, with 19 bases in between. The CDR3 region has the DNA TGTGCCAGCTCGGACACGGGAAGCCTTGCAACTAATGAAAAACTGTTTTTT. As protein: CASSDTGSLATNEKLFF.

This clonotype was observed a handful of times. V and J are TRBV19 and TRBJ1-5, with D uncertain. Germline V gene sequence: CDR1 LNHDA, CDR2 SQIVND (reference sequence). V dropped 3 bases and J dropped 1 base, with 10 bases sitting between them. This CDR3 contains 15 residues. The CDR3 bases are TGTGCCAGTAGTATGCCGACGGCGAGCAATCAGCCCCAGCATTTT. Protein product: CASSMPTASNQPQHF.

Only a few counts were recorded for this clonotype. The chain has TRBV5-1 and TRBJ2-3, with a tentative D call TRBD1 (5 bases). The CDR3 length is 16 residues. Trimming removed 6 bases from V and 0 bases from J, with 17 bases in between. CDR1 is SGHRS and CDR2 is YFSETQ in the germline V gene. CDR3 nucleotide sequence: TGCGCCAGCACCTGGGGCCTCAGCTCTAGCACAGATACGCAGTATTTT. As protein: CASTWGLSSSTDTQYF.

The chain couples TRBV6-1 to TRBJ2-7; 7 bases match TRBD2. This CDR3 spans 16 amino acids. In germline, CDR1 is MNHNS, CDR2 SASEGT. J was trimmed by 2 bases and V by 1 base; bases with no gene match: 8. The CDR3 region is CASSEVASGRTYEQYF. For the CDR3, the DNA is TGTGCCAGCAGTGAAGTCGCTAGCGGACGTACCTACGAGCAGTACTTC.

This chain joins TRBV20-1 and TRBJ2-1; 8 positions match TRBD2. The V segment lost 3 bases and the J segment 7 bases; nucleotides outside the gene matches: 8. Germline V lookup: CDR1 DFQATT, CDR2 SNEGSKA (reference sequence). This CDR3 comprises 14 residues. For the CDR3, the DNA is TGCAGTGCTAGGGCCCACGGGGGGGTTAATGAGCAGTTCTTC. Protein sequence: CSARAHGGVNEQFF.

This clonotype was counted only a few times. The chain couples TRBV28 to TRBJ2-3; TRBD2 agrees at 9 bases. The junction had 15 bases not matched to a gene; V was cut back by 7 bases and J by 1 base. This CDR3 is built from 18 residues. Per germline, CDR1 MDHEN and CDR2 SYDVKM. The CDR3 nucleotides read TGTGCCAGCACTAGCGGGACTAGAAACCCCCAGGGCACAGATACGCAGTATTTT. It translates to CASTSGTRNPQGTDTQYF.

This chain uses TRBV10-3 with TRBJ2-7; the D is unclear. The CDR3 extends over 15 amino acids. Looked up from germline, CDR1 is ENHRY and CDR2 is SYGVKD. V was cut by 3 bases and J by 0 bases, with 12 bases left in between. The CDR3 spells CAISELNDHSYEQYF. CDR3 nucleotide sequence: TGTGCCATCAGTGAACTAAATGACCACTCCTACGAGCAGTACTTC.

V usage is TRBV7-9 and J usage is TRBJ2-5; 7 bases fit TRBD1. This CDR3 spans 15 amino acids. Germline-derived CDR1 and CDR2 are SEHNR and FQNEAQ (reference sequence). Unmatched junction bases numbered 7, after V lost 2 bases and J lost 4 bases. The CDR3 DNA is TGTGCCAGCAGCTTAAGTCCAGGGGGATTAGAGACCCAGTACTTC. Residues: CASSLSPGGLETQYF.

This clonotype was observed at least ten times. V is TRBV29-1 and J is TRBJ2-1, with D maybe TRBD2 (5 bases). Germline V gives CDR1 SQVTM, CDR2 ANQGSEA. Trimming shortened V by 0 bases and J by 1 base, and 13 bases separated the two germline ends. This CDR3 comprises 16 residues. The CDR3 protein is CSVEDSASLSYNEQFF. The CDR3 bases are TGCAGCGTTGAAGATTCGGCTAGCCTGTCCTACAATGAGCAGTTCTTC.

This clonotype was observed a handful of times. The genes are TRBV24-1 and TRBJ1-5; perhaps TRBD1 as D (5 bases). The germline V and J ends were trimmed by 7 bases and 0 bases, with 12 bases remaining between them. This CDR3 spans 15 amino acids. Per germline, CDR1 KGHDR and CDR2 SFDVKD. The CDR3 region has the DNA TGTGCCACCAGCCCGGGGCCAGTTAGCAATCAGCCCCAGCATTTT. As protein: CATSPGPVSNQPQHF.

This clonotype was seen only a few times. The rearrangement uses TRBV27 and TRBJ2-1; the match to TRBD2 covers 7 bases. The CDR3 covers 16 residues. Germline assignment: CDR1 MNHEY and CDR2 SMNVEV (reference sequence). V shed 2 bases, J shed 9 bases, and the junction held 13 bases outside the gene matches. DNA for the CDR3: TGTGCCAGCAGTTTACTCTTTCTGGGGGGGAATGGTGAGCAGTTCTTC. This sequence encodes CASSLLFLGGNGEQFF.

The V and J genes are TRBV18 and TRBJ1-1, with D unclear. Germline values: CDR1 KGHSH, CDR2 LQKENI. The V end lost 3 bases, the J end lost 5 bases, and 13 bases lay between the germline ends. The CDR3 loop spans 14 amino acids. The CDR3 DNA sequence: TGTGCCAGCTCACCGATCCGAGGGAGGACTGAAGCTTTCTTT. The encoded protein is CASSPIRGRTEAFF.

The chain is built from TRBV7-9 and TRBJ2-5; TRBD1 is a possible D gene (5 bases). V was trimmed by 5 bases and J by 5 bases, leaving 9 bases between them. The CDR3 runs to 12 residues. Looked up from germline, CDR1 is SEHNR and CDR2 is FQNEAQ (reference sequence). CDR3: CASSENRETQYF. CDR3 sequence (DNA): TGTGCCAGCAGCGAAAACAGGGAGACCCAGTACTTC. The whole variable domain, filled in from reference TRBV7-9 and TRBJ2-5, reads DTGVSQNPRHKITKRGQNVTFRCDPISEHNRLYWYRQTLGQGPEFLTYFQNEAQLEKSRLLSDRFSAERPKGSFSTLEIQRTEQGDSAMYLCASSENRETQYFGPGTRLLVL.

V is TRBV10-1 and J is TRBJ2-7, with TRBD1 as a possible D gene (6 bases). The CDR3 sequence is 15 residues long. The V end was cut by 6 bases, the J end by 3 bases, with 18 bases between. Germline CDR1 is WNHNN and CDR2 is SYGVQD (reference sequence). The CDR3 protein is CASRCRDTGHYEQYF. The CDR3 DNA sequence: TGCGCCAGCAGGTGTCGGGACACCGGCCACTACGAGCAGTACTTC.

The table lists this clonotype with a few counts. This chain joins TRBV7-2 and TRBJ2-1; 10 bases are a match to TRBD2. The CDR3 is made up of 15 amino acids. Germline V gene lookup returns CDR1 SGHTA and CDR2 FQGNSA. The trim removed 1 base at V and 6 bases at J, leaving 3 bases unmatched. The DNA of the CDR3 is TGTGCCAGCAGCTTAGGGAGCGGGAGGGTCAATGAGCAGTTCTTC. The encoded protein is CASSLGSGRVNEQFF.

About this clonotype itself: A read error may account for a junction end that differs from germline. V is TRBV10-3 and J is TRBJ2-6; D is unresolved. CDR3 size: 14 residues. Germline V gives CDR1 ENHRY, CDR2 SYGVKD. CDR3 amino acids: CATSGQSGANVLTF. Here the CDR3 DNA reads TGTGCCACCAGTGGGCAATCTGGGGCCAACGTCCTGACTTTC.